This TCR beta chain was sequenced during a study of human T cells and chemical hapten exposure. Study at large: Per-sample TCR yield variability stemmed mainly from small pooled library volume differences.

This clonotype was seen more than once but under ten times. Its antigen is not identified. Study-wide results and limits: No alteration of TCRs above 1 in 1000 frequency was seen with DPC sensitization.

The study used a library that attached unique molecular identifiers to individual cDNA molecules. One entry per CDR3 protein, called by TCRdb with MiXCR from the RACE reads. The data contain 60,000 or so distinct CDR3 sequences, more than 8% of them seen just once; the ten biggest clones take up around 10%. Described time point: pre-sensitization, week 0. The treatment is: therapeutic diphenylcyclopropenone sensitization with weekly scalp DPC. Alopecia patients between 18 and 70 years old and suitable for DPC were used as donors. Between the trimmed V and J ends, which lost 3 bases and 0 bases, there was a span of 9 bases. The CDR3 totals 14 residues. CDR1 and CDR2 from the germline V gene are LGHDT and YNNKEL (reference sequence).

This specimen was whole blood, taken in connection with sensitization to the hapten diphenylcyclopropenone (DPC). This TCR derives from a man aged 35 to 55 with alopecia areata. Some clones in this sample may be carry-over from other donors' samples. The chain recombines TRBV3-1 with TRBJ2-7; tentatively, D is TRBD1 (5 bases). The CDR3 sequence: CASSQGPSSYEQYF. The CDR3 DNA follows: TGTGCCAGCAGCCAGGGGCCGAGCTCCTACGAGCAGTACTTC.